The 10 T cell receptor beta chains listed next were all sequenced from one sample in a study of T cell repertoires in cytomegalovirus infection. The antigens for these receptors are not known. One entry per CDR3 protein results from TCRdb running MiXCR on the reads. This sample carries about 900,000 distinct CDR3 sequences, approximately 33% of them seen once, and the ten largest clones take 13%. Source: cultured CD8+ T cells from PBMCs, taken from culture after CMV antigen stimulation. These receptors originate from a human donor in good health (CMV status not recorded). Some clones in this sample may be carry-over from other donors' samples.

CDR3 region: CASSLGTGTGRMGYGYTF. In nucleotides, the CDR3 is TGTGCCAGCAGCTTAGGAACGGGCACAGGGAGGATGGGCTATGGCTACACCTTC. J is TRBJ1-2 and V is TRBV7-2, with D possibly matching TRBD1 (6 bases). The CDR3 consists of 18 residues. V lost 1 base, J lost 4 bases, and 22 bases lay in between. Germline V gene lookup returns CDR1 SGHTA and CDR2 FQGNSA.

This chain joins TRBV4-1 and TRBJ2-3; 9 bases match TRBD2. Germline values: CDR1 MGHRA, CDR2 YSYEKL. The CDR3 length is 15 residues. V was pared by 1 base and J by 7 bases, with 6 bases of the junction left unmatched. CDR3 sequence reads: CASSQVAGEWNTQYF. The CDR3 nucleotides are TGCGCCAGCAGCCAAGTAGCGGGGGAATGGAATACGCAGTATTTT.

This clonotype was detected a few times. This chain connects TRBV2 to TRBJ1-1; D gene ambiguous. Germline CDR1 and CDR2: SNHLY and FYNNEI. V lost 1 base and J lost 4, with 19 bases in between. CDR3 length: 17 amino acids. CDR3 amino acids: CASSEVGSRGFSTEAFF. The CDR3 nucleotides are TGTGCCAGCAGTGAAGTGGGGTCGCGAGGTTTCAGCACTGAAGCTTTCTTT.

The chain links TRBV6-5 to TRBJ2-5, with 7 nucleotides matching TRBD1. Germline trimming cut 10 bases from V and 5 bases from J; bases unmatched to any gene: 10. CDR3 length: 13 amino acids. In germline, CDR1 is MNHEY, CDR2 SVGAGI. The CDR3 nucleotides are TGTGCCACAGAAAGGGGGCTGGGGGAGACCCAGTACTTC. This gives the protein CATERGLGETQYF.

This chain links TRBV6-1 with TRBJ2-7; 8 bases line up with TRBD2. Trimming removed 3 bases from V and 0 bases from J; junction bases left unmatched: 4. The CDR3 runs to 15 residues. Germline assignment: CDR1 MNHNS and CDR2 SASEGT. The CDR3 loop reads CASSDERGSSYEQYV. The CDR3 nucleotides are TGTGCCAGCAGTGATGAGCGGGGGAGCTCCTACGAGCAGTACGTC.

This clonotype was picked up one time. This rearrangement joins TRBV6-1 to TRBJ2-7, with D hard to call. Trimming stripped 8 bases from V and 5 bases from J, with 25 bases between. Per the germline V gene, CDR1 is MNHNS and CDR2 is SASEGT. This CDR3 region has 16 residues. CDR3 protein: CASAYRPRPSLDEQYV. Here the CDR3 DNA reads TGTGCCAGCGCCTACCGACCCCGGCCATCCTTAGACGAGCAGTACGTC.

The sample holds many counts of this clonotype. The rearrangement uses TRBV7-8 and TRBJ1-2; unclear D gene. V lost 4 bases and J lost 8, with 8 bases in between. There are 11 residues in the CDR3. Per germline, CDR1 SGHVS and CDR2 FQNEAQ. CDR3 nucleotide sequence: TGTGCCAGCAGCTCCTCAAACGGCTACACCTTC. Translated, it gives CASSSSNGYTF.

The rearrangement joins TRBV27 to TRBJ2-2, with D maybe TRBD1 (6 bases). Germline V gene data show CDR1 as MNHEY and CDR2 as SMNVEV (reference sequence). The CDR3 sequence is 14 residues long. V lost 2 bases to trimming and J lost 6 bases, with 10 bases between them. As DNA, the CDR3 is TGTGCCAGCAGTTTACGGGCAGGGGCCGGGGAGCTGTTTTTT. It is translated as CASSLRAGAGELFF.

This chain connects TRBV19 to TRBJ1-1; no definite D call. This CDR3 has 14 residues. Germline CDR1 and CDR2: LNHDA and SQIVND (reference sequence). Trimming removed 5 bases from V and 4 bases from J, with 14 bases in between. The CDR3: CASSPKGVGTEAFF. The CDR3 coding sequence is TGTGCCAGTAGTCCAAAGGGAGTTGGCACTGAAGCTTTCTTT.

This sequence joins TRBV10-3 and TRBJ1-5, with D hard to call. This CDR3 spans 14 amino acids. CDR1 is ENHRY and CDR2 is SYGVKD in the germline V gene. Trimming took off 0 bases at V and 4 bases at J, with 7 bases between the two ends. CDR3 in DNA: TGTGCCATCAGTGAGTCGCTGAGGAATCAGCCCCAGCATTTT. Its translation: CAISESLRNQPQHF.